What follows are 5 T cell receptor beta chains derived from one specimen sequenced in a study of shared clonotypes between healthy human individuals. This table comes from immunoSEQ multiplex PCR, and its TCRdb copy is limited to in-frame clones, with some not included. This table has about half a million clones, 70% to 85% appearing once. Sequencing used PBMCs. These receptor sequences come from a woman aged 35 to 49 in good health. Some clones in this sample may be carry-over from other donors' samples.

V usage is TRBV11-2 and J usage is TRBJ2-2; 11 bases are a match to TRBD2. The V gene end was trimmed by 5 bases and the J gene end by 7 bases; junction bases not matched to a gene: 9. Per the germline V gene, CDR1 is SGHAT and CDR2 is FQNNGV. The CDR3 loop spans 16 amino acids. As DNA, the CDR3 is TGTGCCAGCAGCAAGATAGCGGGAGGGCCCGGCGGGGAGCTGTTTTTT. This translates into CASSKIAGGPGGELFF.

This clone has ten or more counts. The rearrangement joins TRBV11-2 to TRBJ2-7; D is ambiguous. Trimming took 5 bases from V and 8 from J, leaving 22 bases between them. Germline lookup yields CDR1 SGHAT and CDR2 FQNNGV. This CDR3 is 15 amino acids long. Here the CDR3 reads CASSPLEGPRVQQYF. The CDR3 DNA reads TGTGCCAGCAGCCCCCTGGAAGGGCCCCGGGTCCAGCAGTACTTC.

J is TRBJ2-7 and V is TRBV28, with 10 bases aligning to TRBD2. Germline V gives CDR1 MDHEN, CDR2 SYDVKM. This CDR3 comprises 16 residues. V dropped 6 bases and J dropped 2; count of bases not matched to a gene: 10. The CDR3 sequence: CASSRRSSGRPYEQYF. The CDR3 DNA reads TGTGCCAGCAGCCGTCGGTCTAGCGGGAGACCCTACGAGCAGTACTTC.

CDR3 sequence: CAISERTSSYNEQFF. The CDR3 DNA sequence: TGTGCCATCAGTGAGAGGACTAGCTCCTACAATGAGCAGTTCTTC. The V call is TRBV10-3, the J call TRBJ2-1, with 7 positions matching TRBD2. The J segment lost 0 bases and the V segment lost 2 bases, leaving 1 base of the junction unmatched. Looked up from germline, CDR1 is ENHRY and CDR2 is SYGVKD. The CDR3 runs to 15 residues.

The gene calls are TRBV19 and TRBJ2-2, with TRBD1 matching over 7 bases. V shed 4 bases, J shed 3 bases, and the junction held 5 bases outside the gene matches. CDR1 LNHDA and CDR2 SQIVND come from the germline V gene (reference sequence). The CDR3 consists of 15 residues. CDR3 in amino acids: CASSTGGPDTGELFF. CDR3 nucleotide sequence: TGTGCCAGTAGTACAGGGGGTCCGGACACCGGGGAGCTGTTTTTT.